Sequencing of this T cell receptor beta chain was carried out in a study of T cells in Graves' hyperthyroidism and ophthalmopathy. Study-level results: Stable hyperthyroidism and ophthalmopathy were separated using 13 V-J signatures. Blood also contained most expanded thyroid clonotypes above 0.001.

The V gene end was trimmed by 8 bases and the J gene end by 2 bases; junction bases not matched to a gene: 9. The CDR3 is 14 residues long. Germline assignment: CDR1 MNHEY and CDR2 SMNVEV (reference sequence). It was RNA transcripts that yielded the amplified TCR beta CDR3 regions. HTBI primers were the set used in a first-round RT-PCR of the TCR CDR3. Using its own MiXCR run on the multiplex PCR reads, TCRdb lists one record per CDR3 protein. In the table there are roughly 500,000 distinct CDR3 sequences, around a fifth of which are singletons. Remarks on this clonotype: Its target is not known.

The chain recombines TRBV27 with TRBJ2-7; 7 nucleotides match TRBD2. The sequenced sample was blood. The receptor comes from a woman between 65 and 79 years old with Graves' ophthalmopathy. The CDR3 nucleotides are TGTGCCAGCGGACCCGGGACTAACCCCTACGAGCAGTACTTC. Its translation: CASGPGTNPYEQYF.